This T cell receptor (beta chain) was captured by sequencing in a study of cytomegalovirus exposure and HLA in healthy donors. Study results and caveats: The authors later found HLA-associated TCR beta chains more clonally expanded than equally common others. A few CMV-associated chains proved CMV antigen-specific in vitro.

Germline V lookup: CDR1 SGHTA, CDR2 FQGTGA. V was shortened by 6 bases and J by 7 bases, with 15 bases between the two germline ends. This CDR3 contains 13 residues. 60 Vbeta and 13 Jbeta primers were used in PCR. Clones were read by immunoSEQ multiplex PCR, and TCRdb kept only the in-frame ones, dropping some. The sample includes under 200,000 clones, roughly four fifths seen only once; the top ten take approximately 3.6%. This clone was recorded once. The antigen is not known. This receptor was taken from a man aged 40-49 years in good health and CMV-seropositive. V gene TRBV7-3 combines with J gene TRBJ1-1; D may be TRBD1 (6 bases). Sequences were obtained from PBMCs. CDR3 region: CASRADRSDEAFF. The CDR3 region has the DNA TGTGCCAGCAGGGCAGACAGGTCCGATGAAGCTTTCTTT.